A single sample is the source of the 2 T cell receptor beta chains below, sequenced in a study of early T cells in non-severe SARS-CoV-2 infection. MiXCR, run by TCRdb on the 5' RACE reads, gives a single entry per CDR3 protein. This table holds around 40,000 distinct CDR3 sequences, 5.5% to 7% found once. Sequenced input: whole blood. All receptors come from an adult who was a healthcare worker with PCR-confirmed SARS-CoV-2 infection or an uninfected control (not recorded which).

V gene TRBV20-1 combines with J gene TRBJ2-3; D uncertain. The germline CDR1 and CDR2 sequences are DFQATT and SNEGSKA (reference sequence). This CDR3 has 13 amino acids. V shed 6 bases and J shed 2 bases, with 12 bases lying between them. The CDR3 DNA reads TGCAGTGCCTCCGGCGGATCCACAGATACGCAGTATTTT. Translation: CSASGGSTDTQYF.

This chain connects TRBV10-3 to TRBJ1-3; no clear D gene. The CDR3 is 16 residues long. Deletions cut 0 bases from V and 0 bases from J, with 9 bases between. Germline V gene data show CDR1 as ENHRY and CDR2 as SYGVKD. For the CDR3, the DNA is TGTGCCATCAGTGAGTCCCCGAAAGGCTCTGGAAACACCATATATTTT. This gives the protein CAISESPKGSGNTIYF.